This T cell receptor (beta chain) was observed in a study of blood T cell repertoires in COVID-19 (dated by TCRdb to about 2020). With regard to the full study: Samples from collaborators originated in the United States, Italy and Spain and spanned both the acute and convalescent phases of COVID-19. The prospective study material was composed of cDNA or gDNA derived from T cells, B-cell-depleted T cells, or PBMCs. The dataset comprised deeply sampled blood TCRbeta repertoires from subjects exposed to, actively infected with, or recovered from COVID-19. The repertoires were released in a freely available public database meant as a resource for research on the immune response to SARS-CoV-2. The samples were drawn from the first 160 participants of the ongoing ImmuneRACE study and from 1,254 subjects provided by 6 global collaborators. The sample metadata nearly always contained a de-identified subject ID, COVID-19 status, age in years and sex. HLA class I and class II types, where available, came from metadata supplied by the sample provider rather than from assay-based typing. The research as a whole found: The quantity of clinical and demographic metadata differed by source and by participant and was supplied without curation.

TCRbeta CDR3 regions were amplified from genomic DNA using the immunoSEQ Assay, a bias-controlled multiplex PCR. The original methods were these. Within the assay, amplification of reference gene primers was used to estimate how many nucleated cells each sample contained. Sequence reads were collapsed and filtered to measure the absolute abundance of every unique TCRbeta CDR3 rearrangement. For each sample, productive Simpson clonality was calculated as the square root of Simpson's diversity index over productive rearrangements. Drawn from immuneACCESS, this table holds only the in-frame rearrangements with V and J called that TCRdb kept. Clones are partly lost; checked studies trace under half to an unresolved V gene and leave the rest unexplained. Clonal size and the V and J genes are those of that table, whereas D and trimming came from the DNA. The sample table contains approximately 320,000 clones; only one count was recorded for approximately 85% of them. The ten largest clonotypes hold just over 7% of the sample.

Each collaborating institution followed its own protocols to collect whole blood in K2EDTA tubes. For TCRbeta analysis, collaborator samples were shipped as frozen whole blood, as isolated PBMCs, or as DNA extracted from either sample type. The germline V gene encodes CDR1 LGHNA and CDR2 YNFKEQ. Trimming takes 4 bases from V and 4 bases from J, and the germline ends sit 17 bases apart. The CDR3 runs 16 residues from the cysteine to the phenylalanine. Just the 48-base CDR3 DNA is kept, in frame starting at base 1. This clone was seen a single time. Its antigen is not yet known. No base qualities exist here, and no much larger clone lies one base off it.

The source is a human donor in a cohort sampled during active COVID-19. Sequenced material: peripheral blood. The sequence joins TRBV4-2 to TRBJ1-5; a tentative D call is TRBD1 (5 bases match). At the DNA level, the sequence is TGTGCCAGCAGCCCCGACCTAGTTGGGGCAAATCAGCCCCAGCATTTT. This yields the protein CASSPDLVGANQPQHF.